A single sample is the source of the 4 T cell receptor beta chains below, sequenced in a study of patients and donors after allogeneic stem cell transplantation. Via MiXCR, TCRdb re-called the RT-PCR reads, giving one row per CDR3 protein. The profile shows around 27,000 distinct CDR3 sequences, 8% to 10% of them singletons. Sequencing was done on a sample of blood, either unsorted or a sorted T cell fraction (not recorded which). The receptors were gathered from a human donor who was either an allogeneic HSCT recipient or a stem cell or donor lymphocyte infusion donor (not recorded which). It is not recorded whose cells these are; they may come from a transplant donor.

This clonotype was seen repeatedly, ten times or more. The chain is built from TRBV15 and TRBJ1-2; TRBD1 is a possible D gene (6 bases). V lost 0 bases to trimming and J lost 5 bases, with 16 bases between them. Germline V CDR1 and CDR2: LNHNV, YYDKDF (reference sequence). The CDR3 extends over 16 amino acids. For the CDR3, the DNA is TGTGCCACCAGCAGAGAGAACCCACGGACAGCTTATGGCTACACCTTC. This codes for CATSRENPRTAYGYTF.

This clonotype was recorded many times. The CDR3 spells CASSSLPQGINTEAFF. In nucleotides, the CDR3 is TGTGCCAGCAGTTCCCTACCACAGGGCATTAACACTGAAGCTTTCTTT. The chain couples TRBV28 to TRBJ1-1; D may be TRBD1 (6 bases). The germline V gene encodes CDR1 MDHEN and CDR2 SYDVKM. The V and J ends lost 4 bases and 2 bases respectively, with 17 bases between them. The CDR3 is 16 residues long.

The table lists this clonotype with many counts. The J gene is TRBJ2-7, the V gene TRBV15, with 7 bases identical to TRBD1. This CDR3 region has 15 residues. Per germline, CDR1 LNHNV and CDR2 YYDKDF (reference sequence). With V trimmed by 1 base and J by 2 bases, 5 bases remained unmatched. DNA for the CDR3: TGTGCCACCAGCAGAGGGGGCCAGGGGGCCTACGAGCAGTACTTC. Its translation: CATSRGGQGAYEQYF. The full variable domain, completed using reference TRBV15 and TRBJ2-7, is DAMVIQNPRYQVTQFGKPVTLSCSQTLNHNVMYWYQQKSSQAPKLLFHYYDKDFNNEADTPDNFQSRRPNTSFCFLDIRSPGLGDTAMYLCATSRGGQGAYEQYFGPGTRLTVT.

This clonotype was counted only a few times. The J gene is TRBJ1-2, the V gene TRBV20-1; D uncertain. V lost 6 bases and J 1 base, leaving 18 bases between the germline ends. The CDR3 has 15 amino acids. Germline loops: CDR1 DFQATT, CDR2 SNEGSKA (reference sequence). The CDR3 DNA reads as TGCAGTGCCCCCCCTGCCCCCCCCGATAACTATGGCTACACCTTC. Its protein is CSAPPAPPDNYGYTF.